This record covers a single T cell receptor (beta chain). Antigen unknown. The sample is drawn from a study of cytomegalovirus exposure and HLA in healthy donors. Study-level points and caveats: In vitro experiments confirmed that a few CMV-associated chains were specific for CMV antigens. The classifier reportedly diagnosed cytomegalovirus status with high sensitivity and specificity.

V was cut by 0 bases and J by 5 bases, with 14 bases left in between. The CDR3 is made up of 15 amino acids. CDR1 and CDR2 (germline): SGDLS, YYNGEE. The method was immunoSEQ multiplex PCR; TCRdb's version includes in-frame clones alone and lacks a portion of them. The table has about 360,000 clones, more than 80% seen once. The sample was PBMCs. The receptor was isolated from a woman aged 18-29 years in good health and CMV-seronegative. The V and J genes are TRBV9 and TRBJ1-1; no clear D gene. The CDR3 bases are TGTGCCAGCAGCGTAGGAGAGACAATTAGTACTGAAGCTTTCTTT. It yields the protein CASSVGETISTEAFF.